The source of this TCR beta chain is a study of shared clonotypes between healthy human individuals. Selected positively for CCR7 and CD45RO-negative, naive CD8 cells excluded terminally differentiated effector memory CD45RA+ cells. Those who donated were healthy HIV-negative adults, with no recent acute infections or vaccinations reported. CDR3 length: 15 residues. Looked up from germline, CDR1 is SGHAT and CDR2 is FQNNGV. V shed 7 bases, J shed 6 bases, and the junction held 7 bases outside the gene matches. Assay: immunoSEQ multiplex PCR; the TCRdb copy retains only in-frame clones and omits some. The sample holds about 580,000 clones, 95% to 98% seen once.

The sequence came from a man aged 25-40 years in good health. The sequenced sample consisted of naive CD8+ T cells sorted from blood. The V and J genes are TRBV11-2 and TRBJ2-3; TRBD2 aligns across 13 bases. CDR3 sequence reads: CASTRTSGSGDTQYF. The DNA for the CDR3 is TGTGCCAGCACTCGGACTAGCGGGAGCGGGGATACGCAGTATTTT. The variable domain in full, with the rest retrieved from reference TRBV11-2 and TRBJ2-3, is EAGVAQSPRYKIIEKRQSVAFWCNPISGHATLYWYQQILGQGPKLLIQFQNNGVVDDSQLPKDRFSAERLKGVDSTLKIQPAKLEDSAVYLCASTRTSGSGDTQYFGPGTRLTVL.